Listed below are T cell receptor beta chains from one sample, sequenced in a study of T cells in Graves' hyperthyroidism and ophthalmopathy. TCRdb redid the calling of the multiplex PCR reads with MiXCR, one entry per CDR3 protein. The sample carries a few hundred thousand distinct CDR3 sequences, more than 20% recorded once. The specimen was blood. These TCRs come from a man aged 50 to 60 with Graves' hyperthyroidism. CDR3s include the opening cysteine and the closing phenylalanine or tryptophan. Fields, in order: clone size, V gene, J gene, CDR3 length, CDR3 protein. Size tells how often a clone was seen (once, few, many) or the class of an expanded clone, and some rows leave it out.

clone_size: NA
v_call: TRBV27
j_call: TRBJ2-2
cdr3_length: 14
cdr3_aa: CASKRGGGTGELFF

clone_size: NA
v_call: TRBV11-3
j_call: TRBJ1-1
cdr3_length: 14
cdr3_aa: CASSGGAMNTEAFF

clone_size: NA
v_call: TRBV19
j_call: TRBJ1-1
cdr3_length: 13
cdr3_aa: CASSQEANTEAFF

clone_size: few
v_call: TRBV7-3
j_call: TRBJ1-2
cdr3_length: 12
cdr3_aa: CASSATGHGYTF

clone_size: NA
v_call: TRBV20-1
j_call: TRBJ1-4
cdr3_length: 14
cdr3_aa: CSALPGQGHEKLFF

clone_size: NA
v_call: TRBV24-1
j_call: TRBJ1-1
cdr3_length: 12
cdr3_aa: CATSDPLGEAFF

clone_size: NA
v_call: TRBV6-2/TRBV6-3
j_call: TRBJ2-1
cdr3_length: 15
cdr3_aa: CASRTLRRRENEQFF

clone_size: NA
v_call: TRBV2
j_call: TRBJ1-6
cdr3_length: 14
cdr3_aa: CASMGTQGNSPLHF

clone_size: NA
v_call: TRBV19
j_call: TRBJ2-1
cdr3_length: 14
cdr3_aa: CASSILASGNEQFF

clone_size: NA
v_call: TRBV27
j_call: TRBJ1-5
cdr3_length: 15
cdr3_aa: CASSLAGSPNQPQHF

clone_size: NA
v_call: TRBV5-1
j_call: TRBJ2-1
cdr3_length: 14
cdr3_aa: CASSLDLAVGEQFF

clone_size: NA
v_call: TRBV19
j_call: TRBJ1-2
cdr3_length: 15
cdr3_aa: CASSNDRQSAYGYTF

clone_size: NA
v_call: TRBV19
j_call: TRBJ2-1
cdr3_length: 15
cdr3_aa: CASELTSGRAGEQFF

clone_size: NA
v_call: TRBV19
j_call: TRBJ1-5
cdr3_length: 17
cdr3_aa: CASSIEGQPYSNQPQHF

clone_size: many
v_call: TRBV6-1
j_call: TRBJ1-2
cdr3_length: 12
cdr3_aa: CASSPQGGGYTF

clone_size: NA
v_call: TRBV19
j_call: TRBJ2-3
cdr3_length: 14
cdr3_aa: CASNVSPRSDTQYF

clone_size: NA
v_call: TRBV9
j_call: TRBJ2-3
cdr3_length: 16
cdr3_aa: CASSVALAGDPDTQYF

clone_size: NA
v_call: TRBV20-1
j_call: TRBJ2-7
cdr3_length: 16
cdr3_aa: CSALPFSGSLSYEQYF

clone_size: many
v_call: TRBV2
j_call: TRBJ2-2
cdr3_length: 14
cdr3_aa: CASTRQVNTGELFF

clone_size: NA
v_call: TRBV5-1
j_call: TRBJ2-1
cdr3_length: 13
cdr3_aa: CASSVDSSQRQFF